This T cell receptor (beta chain) was sequenced in a study of T cells after yellow fever vaccination. This clonotype was counted ten times or more. The antigen remains undetermined. Study conclusions and caveats: Subsequent to the booster, the majority of primary-vaccination clones reappeared (roughly 95% CD4, 85% to 90% CD8). Overlap between CD4 and CD8 compartments was detected for a small share of clonotypes.

Using its own MiXCR run on the 5' RACE reads, TCRdb lists one record per CDR3 protein. The data contain about 350,000 distinct CDR3 sequences, more than 9% of them singletons. The CDR3 is 16 amino acids. Germline V lookup: CDR1 SGHAT, CDR2 FQNNGV. V lost 5 bases and J lost 0; bases outside the gene matches: 8. The chain is built from TRBV11-2 and TRBJ2-5; 8 positions match TRBD2. The sequencing here drew on PBMCs, taken on the day of the first yellow fever vaccination. This sequence was found in a young man who received the YFV17D yellow fever vaccine. The CDR3 coding sequence is TGTGCCAGCAGCCTAACTAGCGGACTCAACCAAGAGACCCAGTACTTC. Protein product: CASSLTSGLNQETQYF.